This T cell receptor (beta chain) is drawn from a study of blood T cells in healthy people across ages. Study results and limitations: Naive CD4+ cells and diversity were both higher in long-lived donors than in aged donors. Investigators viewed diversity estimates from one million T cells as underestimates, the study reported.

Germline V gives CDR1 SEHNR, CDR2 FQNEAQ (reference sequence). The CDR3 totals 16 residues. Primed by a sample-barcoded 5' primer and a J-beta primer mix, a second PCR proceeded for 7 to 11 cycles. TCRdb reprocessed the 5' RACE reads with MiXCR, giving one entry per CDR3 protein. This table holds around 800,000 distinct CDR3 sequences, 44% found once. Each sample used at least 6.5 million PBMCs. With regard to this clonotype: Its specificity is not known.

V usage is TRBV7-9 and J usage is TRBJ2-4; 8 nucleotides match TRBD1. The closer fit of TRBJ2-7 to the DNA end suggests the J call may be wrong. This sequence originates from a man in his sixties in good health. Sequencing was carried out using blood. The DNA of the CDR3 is TGTGCCAGCAGCTTAGGCGACAGGGGATTTTCCTACGAGCAGTACTTC. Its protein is CASSLGDRGFSYEQYF.